The rows below give T cell receptor beta chains drawn from one sample of a study of T cell responses to AZD1222 COVID-19 vaccine. Sequenced by immunoSEQ multiplex PCR; TCRdb stores in-frame clones only, minus some. There are roughly 70,000 clones in the sample; about nine tenths occur only once, and about 2.5% lies in the top ten. The starting material was peripheral blood, obtained on day 0 of AZD1222 vaccination. Receptors originate from an adult in good health. Each CDR3 is given with its conserved first and last residue. D genes are given only for firm matches. Size is stated for part of the rows, as once, few or many counts, or as a class when the clone is expanded.

D gene,clone size,J gene,V gene,CDR3 DNA,CDR3 protein
TRBD1,.,TRBJ2-1,TRBV7-2,TGTGCCAGCAGCCAACGACAGGGTCGGAATGAGCAGTTCTTC,CASSQRQGRNEQFF
.,.,TRBJ2-1,TRBV7-7,TGTGCCAGCAGCTTTCTGGGGGAAAATGAGCAGTTCTTC,CASSFLGENEQFF
.,.,TRBJ2-3,TRBV19,TGTGCCAGTAGCCACAGGGCTTTGACAGATACGCAGTATTTT,CASSHRALTDTQYF
.,few,TRBJ1-3,TRBV9,TGTGCCAGCAGCGTAGTAGACTCTGGAAACACCATATATTTT,CASSVVDSGNTIYF
TRBD2,.,TRBJ2-3,TRBV5-1,TGCGCCAGCAGCCCCGGACTAGCGGGGGCCCTACGCACAGATACGCAGTATTTT,CASSPGLAGALRTDTQYF
.,.,TRBJ1-2,TRBV27,TGTGCCAGCATGGGTACAGACTATGGCTACACCTTC,CASMGTDYGYTF
.,.,TRBJ1-1,TRBV19,TGTGCCAGTAGGCAGGGGATGGGCACTGAAGCTTTCTTT,CASRQGMGTEAFF
TRBD1,.,TRBJ2-1,TRBV7-8,TGTGCCAGCAGCTTAAACCCCGGGACAGGGTACGGCAATGAGCAGTTCTTC,CASSLNPGTGYGNEQFF
.,.,TRBJ1-5,TRBV7-2,TGTGCCAGCAGCTTACGTCCGTCAGGGAACCTTTATAGCAATCAGCCCCAGCATTTT,CASSLRPSGNLYSNQPQHF
TRBD1,.,TRBJ2-7,TRBV27,TGTGCCAGCAGTTTTGGGACAGGGGACTACGAGCAGTACTTC,CASSFGTGDYEQYF
.,.,TRBJ1-1,TRBV5-4,TGTGCCAGCAGCTTGGCTCCGGGGGGCCCTGAAGCTTTCTTT,CASSLAPGGPEAFF
.,few,TRBJ1-4,TRBV12-3/TRBV12-4,TGTGCCAGCACCGCCTCCCCTAATGAAAAACTGTTTTTT,CASTASPNEKLFF
TRBD2,once,TRBJ2-2,TRBV19,TGTGCCAGTAGTACTAGCGGGAGGGCTACCGGGGAGCTGTTTTTT,CASSTSGRATGELFF
.,.,TRBJ1-2,TRBV9,TGTGCCAGCAGCTCCTACGGTGGTTCTGGCTACACCTTC,CASSSYGGSGYTF
.,.,TRBJ2-1,TRBV7-3,TGTGCCAGCAGCTCTTCGGGACCTAACAATGAGCAGTTCTTC,CASSSSGPNNEQFF